These T cell receptor beta chains were read from a single sample in a study of T-cell memory formation after mild COVID-19. One entry per CDR3 protein results from TCRdb running MiXCR on the 5' RACE reads. Among 120,000 to 150,000 distinct CDR3 sequences listed, about a fifth were seen once. Sequenced: PBMCs or a T cell subset sorted from them (not recorded which). Every receptor here comes from an adult woman who had mild COVID-19 (a few samples of this study predate the infection). Cell type and time point are not known. The CDR3 runs from the conserved cysteine through the conserved F or W.

j_call	v_call	cdr3_aa
TRBJ2-5	TRBV5-1	CASSLVPGQETQYF
TRBJ2-7	TRBV28	CASSDQTSVYF
TRBJ2-1	TRBV11-1	CASSMNREEEQFF
TRBJ1-2	TRBV3-1	CASSQGTGGAGGYTF
TRBJ1-3	TRBV6-6	CASSSFQGTGNTIYF
TRBJ2-1	TRBV2	CASSLQGAPFGTEQFF
TRBJ1-2	TRBV29-1	CSAGGQGSLDYGYTF
TRBJ1-5	TRBV5-1	CASSPTGSNQPQHF
TRBJ2-4	TRBV7-2	CASSLEGTGGGIQYF
TRBJ1-6	TRBV3-1	CASRQDDSYSPLHF
TRBJ2-2	TRBV6-1	CASSAPIGLQNTGELFF
TRBJ2-7	TRBV9	CASSVGTVAGTEQYF
TRBJ1-1	TRBV12-3/TRBV12-4	CASTSFRGSTEAFF
TRBJ2-2	TRBV7-6	CASTHGQGGTGELFF
TRBJ1-2	TRBV24-1	CATSDLTGTVSSFYGYTF
TRBJ1-1	TRBV20-1	CSARAGQGYFLAFF